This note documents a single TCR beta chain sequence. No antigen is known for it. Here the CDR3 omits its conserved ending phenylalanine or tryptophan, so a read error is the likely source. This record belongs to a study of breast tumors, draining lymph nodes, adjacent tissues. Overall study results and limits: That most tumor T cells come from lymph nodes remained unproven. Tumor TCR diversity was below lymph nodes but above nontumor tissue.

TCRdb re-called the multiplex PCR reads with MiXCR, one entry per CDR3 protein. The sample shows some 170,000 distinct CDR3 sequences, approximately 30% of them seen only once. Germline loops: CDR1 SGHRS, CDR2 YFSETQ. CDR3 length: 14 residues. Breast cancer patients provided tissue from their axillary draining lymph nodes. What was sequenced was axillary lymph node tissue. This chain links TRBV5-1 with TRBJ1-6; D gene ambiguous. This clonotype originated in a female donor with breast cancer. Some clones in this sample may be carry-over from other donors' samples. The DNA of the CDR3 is TGCGCCAGCAGTCCCGGCGGGTATAATTCTCCCCTCCACCTT. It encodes CASSPGGYNSPLHL.